This T cell receptor (beta chain) emerged from a study of cytomegalovirus exposure and HLA in healthy donors. On this clone: Its antigen is unknown.

It was with 60 Vbeta and 13 Jbeta primers that the PCR ran. In the source study's methods: About 83 million unique TCR beta chains, about 12 million shared, were counted in a later analysis. TCRdb's copy holds only in-frame clones and misses some; the assay was immunoSEQ multiplex PCR. Clone size and V and J calls were adopted from that table, with D and trimming inferred from the DNA. In the table there are more than 60,000 clones, about 82% of which are singletons. V was trimmed by 6 bases and J by 7 bases, leaving 12 bases between them. CDR1 is MNHNY and CDR2 is SVGAGI in the germline V gene (reference sequence). This CDR3 is built from 12 residues. Study-level points and caveats: HLA alleles showed associations with around 15,000 TCR beta sequences in a later analysis, at a 0.05 false discovery rate. Later analysis identified a missense DCLRE1C variant that was linked to TCR beta V- and J-gene trimming.

Sequenced sample: PBMCs. The TCR comes from a woman aged 25-40 years in good health and CMV-seronegative. V is TRBV6-6 and J is TRBJ1-1; D unresolved. CDR3 region: CASSQLQFEAFF. The CDR3 DNA sequence: TGTGCCAGCAGCCAGTTACAGTTTGAAGCTTTCTTT.